A single sample gave rise to the 18 T cell receptor beta chains below, sequenced in a study of response to subunit inactivated influenza vaccine. One entry per CDR3 protein results from TCRdb running MiXCR on the RT-PCR reads. The sample consists of about 500,000 distinct CDR3 sequences, 16% of them appearing once. The sequences come from CD4+ T cells sorted from PBMCs, collected less than 30 months after vaccination. These receptors came from a man between 50 and 69 years old who received an inactivated influenza vaccine.

V is TRBV28 and J is TRBJ1-1, with 7 bases lining up with TRBD1. The length of the CDR3 is 14 residues. The V gene's germline CDR1 is MDHEN and CDR2 SYDVKM. V gave up 5 bases and J gave up 4 bases; unmatched junction bases: 7. The CDR3 loop is CASSAIDRATEAFF. The DNA for the CDR3 is TGTGCCAGCAGTGCGATAGACAGGGCCACTGAAGCTTTCTTT. The full variable domain, its missing parts supplied by reference TRBV28 and TRBJ1-1, is DVKVTQSSRYLVKRTGEKVFLECVQDMDHENMFWYRQDPGLGLRLIYFSYDVKMKEKGDIPEGYSVSREKKERFSLILESASTNQTSMYLCASSAIDRATEAFFGQGTRLTVV.

This rearrangement joins TRBV18 to TRBJ2-5, with 7 bases identical to TRBD2. Trimming removed 3 bases from V and 2 bases from J; junction bases left unmatched: 15. The CDR3 has 18 amino acids. Looked up from germline, CDR1 is KGHSH and CDR2 is LQKENI. This CDR3 reads CASSPASRAGNIQETQYF. The CDR3, as DNA: TGTGCCAGCTCACCGGCCTCCAGAGCGGGGAATATTCAAGAGACCCAGTACTTC.

This clonotype came up a few times. The CDR3 loop reads CASSDLAGPTDTQYF. The DNA for the CDR3 is TGTGCCAGCAGTGATCTAGCAGGACCCACAGATACGCAGTATTTT. J is TRBJ2-3 and V is TRBV6-1; TRBD2 is a possible D gene (5 bases). The CDR3 spans 15 residues. Germline-derived CDR1 and CDR2 are MNHNS and SASEGT. Trimming shortened V by 3 bases and J by 2 bases, and 12 bases separated the two germline ends.

This clonotype was seen a few times. The chain couples TRBV10-3 to TRBJ2-7, with D possibly matching TRBD1 (6 bases). Germline assignment: CDR1 ENHRY and CDR2 SYGVKD. The CDR3 length is 11 residues. V gave up 5 bases and J gave up 4 bases, with 6 bases separating them. The CDR3 loop reads CAISTGYEQYF. DNA for the CDR3: TGTGCCATCAGTACAGGGTACGAGCAGTACTTC.

This sequence joins TRBV5-1 and TRBJ2-7; TRBD2 might be the D (6 bases). The CDR3 contains 15 residues. Germline-derived CDR1 and CDR2 are SGHRS and YFSETQ. Trimming removed 0 bases at V and 2 bases at J, with 12 bases between. This chain's CDR3 is CASSLGTSGPYEQYF. The CDR3 DNA reads as TGCGCCAGCAGCTTGGGTACAAGCGGGCCCTACGAGCAGTACTTC.

This clonotype was found a few times. The V call is TRBV6-2 or TRBV6-3, the J call TRBJ2-5; 7 bases agree with TRBD1. Germline V CDR1 and CDR2: MNHEY, SVGEGT. V lost 2 bases, J lost 5 bases, and 8 bases stayed unmatched. This CDR3 has 15 residues. The CDR3 DNA follows: TGTGCCAGCAGTTACGGACGACAGGGTTCGGAGACCCAGTACTTC. Amino acid sequence: CASSYGRQGSETQYF.

This sequence joins TRBV18 and TRBJ2-1; 10 bases are shared with TRBD2. The CDR3 is 16 residues long. The V segment lost 4 bases and the J segment 4 bases; nucleotides outside the gene matches: 7. The germline CDR1 and CDR2 sequences are KGHSH and LQKENI. CDR3 sequence: CASSLSGTSVYNEQFF. The CDR3 DNA follows: TGTGCCAGCTCACTTTCCGGGACTAGCGTATACAATGAGCAGTTCTTC. The full variable domain, in which reference TRBV18 and TRBJ2-1 provide the parts outside the CDR3, is NAGVMQNPRHLVRRRGQEARLRCSPMKGHSHVYWYRQLPEEGLKFMVYLQKENIIDESGMPKERFSAEFPKEGPSILRIQQVVRGDSAAYFCASSLSGTSVYNEQFFGPGTRLTVL.

The chain uses TRBV2 and TRBJ1-5; 9 nucleotides agree with TRBD1. There are 14 residues in the CDR3. V dropped 7 bases and J dropped 6; count of bases not matched to a gene: 7. Germline values: CDR1 SNHLY, CDR2 FYNNEI. The CDR3: CASMLQGAGQPQHF. CDR3 nucleotide sequence: TGTGCCAGCATGTTACAGGGGGCGGGTCAGCCCCAGCATTTT. Full variable domain (remainder filled in from reference TRBV2 and TRBJ1-5): EPEVTQTPSHQVTQMGQEVILRCVPISNHLYFYWYRQILGQKVEFLVSFYNNEISEKSEIFDDQFSVERPDGSNFTLKIRSTKLEDSAMYFCASMLQGAGQPQHFGDGTRLSIL.

In this sample, this clonotype turned up a few times. The V gene is TRBV4-1, the J gene TRBJ2-3; D is ambiguous. This CDR3 has 14 amino acids. CDR1 is MGHRA and CDR2 is YSYEKL in the germline V gene. V was trimmed by 0 bases and J by 6 bases, leaving 10 bases between them. The CDR3 sequence is CASSQEGIRDTQYF. In DNA form, the CDR3 reads TGCGCCAGCAGCCAAGAAGGGATCAGGGATACGCAGTATTTT.

The chain uses TRBV10-3 and TRBJ2-2, with TRBD2 matching 11 bases. The CDR3 has 18 residues. The trim removed 7 bases at V and 0 bases at J, leaving 10 bases unmatched. Germline V lookup: CDR1 ENHRY, CDR2 SYGVKD. The CDR3 reads CAIIILGLADPNTGELFF. CDR3 nucleotide sequence: TGTGCCATCATTATCCTGGGACTAGCGGACCCGAACACCGGGGAGCTGTTTTTT.

The V call is TRBV7-9, the J call TRBJ2-3, with TRBD1 matching 8 bases. The CDR3 contains 13 residues. The trim removed 7 bases at V and 4 bases at J, leaving 4 bases unmatched. CDR1 and CDR2 (germline): SEHNR, FQNEAQ (reference sequence). The DNA of the CDR3 is TGTGCCAGCACGAGGACAGGGCCAGATACGCAGTATTTT. As protein: CASTRTGPDTQYF. The full variable domain, rest sourced from reference TRBV7-9 and TRBJ2-3, is DTGVSQNPRHKITKRGQNVTFRCDPISEHNRLYWYRQTLGQGPEFLTYFQNEAQLEKSRLLSDRFSAERPKGSFSTLEIQRTEQGDSAMYLCASTRTGPDTQYFGPGTRLTVL.

The gene calls are TRBV7-8 and TRBJ2-3; maybe TRBD1 (6 bases). Looked up from germline, CDR1 is SGHVS and CDR2 is FQNEAQ. Trimming pared 0 bases from V and 7 bases from J, leaving 14 bases between. The CDR3 is 15 residues long. The CDR3 sequence is CASSLARGRGNTQYF. The CDR3 coding sequence is TGTGCCAGCAGCTTAGCTAGGGGTAGGGGGAATACGCAGTATTTT.

The table lists this clonotype with a few counts. The chain recombines TRBV14 with TRBJ2-5; D might be TRBD1 (6 bases). Germline values: CDR1 SGHDN, CDR2 FVKESK. Trimming shortened V by 2 bases and J by 8 bases, and 12 bases separated the two germline ends. CDR3 length equals 13 residues. CDR3 protein: CASSQWPGDTQYF. The CDR3 nucleotides are TGTGCCAGCAGCCAATGGCCAGGGGATACCCAGTACTTC.

This clonotype came up a few times. The CDR3 DNA follows: TGCAGTGCTAACCCCGGGCAGCGGATTTACTACGAGCAGTACTTC. Encoded protein: CSANPGQRIYYEQYF. The chain carries TRBV20-1 and TRBJ2-7, with D tentatively TRBD2 (5 bases). Trimming cost V 4 bases and J 3 bases, with 19 bases left between them. Germline V gives CDR1 DFQATT, CDR2 SNEGSKA (reference sequence). The CDR3 loop spans 15 amino acids.

The V call is TRBV3-1, the J call TRBJ1-2; 9 positions agree with TRBD1. The CDR3 length is 14 residues. Germline V CDR1 and CDR2: LGHDT, YNNKEL (reference sequence). V lost 4 bases and J lost 7; bases outside the gene matches: 7. Here the CDR3 DNA reads TGTGCCAGCAGCCCCTGGGACAGGGAGAGTGGCTACACCTTC. This codes for CASSPWDRESGYTF.

V usage is TRBV3-1 and J usage is TRBJ2-7, with no clear D. The CDR3 runs 13 residues. Germline lookup yields CDR1 LGHDT and CDR2 YNNKEL (reference sequence). Trimming took off 3 bases at V and 5 bases at J, with 11 bases between the two ends. CDR3 coding DNA: TGTGCCAGCAGCCAGGCCGGGCGGAACGAGCAGTACTTC. Amino acids: CASSQAGRNEQYF.

The V gene is TRBV3-1, the J gene TRBJ2-1; D not resolved. V was trimmed by 4 bases and J by 0 bases, leaving 10 bases between them. The CDR3 runs 15 residues. CDR1 is LGHDT, CDR2 YNNKEL, per germline (reference sequence). The CDR3 DNA reads TGTGCCAGCAGCCCCGAGATGGCCTCCTACAATGAGCAGTTCTTC. This gives the protein CASSPEMASYNEQFF.

This clonotype came up a few times. The conserved final phenylalanine or tryptophan is absent from the CDR3, which likely points to a read error. The chain recombines TRBV5-1 with TRBJ2-6; TRBD1 aligns across 10 bases. Germline V gene sequence: CDR1 SGHRS, CDR2 YFSETQ. The CDR3 is 17 residues long. After removal of 4 bases from V and 2 bases from J, the junction contained 6 bases not matched to a gene. CDR3 residues: CASSQGQGRAGANVLTS. The CDR3 region has the DNA TGCGCCAGCAGCCAGGGACAGGGGAGAGCTGGGGCCAACGTCCTGACTTCC.